Below are 31 T cell receptor beta chains sequenced from a single sample in a study of blood T cell repertoires in COVID-19. TCRdb's copy holds only in-frame clones and misses some; the assay was immunoSEQ multiplex PCR. The profile shows roughly 110,000 clones, approximately 89% of them singletons. Material for sequencing was peripheral blood. These receptors were obtained from a man between 50 and 59 years old with active or convalescent COVID-19.

As to this clone: No DNA is shown, since the ends of the CDR3 on it are uncertain; the CDR3 is the one TCRdb lists. This rearrangement joins TRBV28 to TRBJ2-7; the tabulated D call, TRBD2, remains unverified against the DNA. Germline V gene sequence: CDR1 MDHEN, CDR2 SYDVKM. The CDR3 has 15 amino acids, counting both end residues. The CDR3 sequence: CASSFGTGTPASVFF.

There are a few counts of this clone. The genes are TRBV7-9 and TRBJ2-3; TRBD1 matches at 7 bases. V gave up 5 bases and J gave up 3 bases; unmatched junction bases: 8. Germline lookup yields CDR1 SEHNR and CDR2 FQNEAQ (reference sequence). There are 15 residues in the CDR3. In DNA, the CDR3 is TGTGCCAGCAGCCCCCGGGACAGCAGGACAGATACGCAGTATTTT. Encoded protein: CASSPRDSRTDTQYF.

The V call is TRBV5-1, the J call TRBJ2-5; 7 bases are shared with TRBD2. Per the germline V gene, CDR1 is SGHRS and CDR2 is YFSETQ. Trimming at V came to 7 bases and at J to 2 bases, leaving 2 bases not matched to a gene. The CDR3 extends over 12 amino acids. CDR3 region: CASGGEQETQYF. DNA of the CDR3: TGCGCCAGCGGGGGGGAACAAGAGACCCAGTACTTC.

The V gene is TRBV7-2, the J gene TRBJ2-5; 7 bases agree with TRBD2. V was clipped by 2 bases and J by 0 bases; unmatched bases: 9. This CDR3 comprises 17 residues. Germline V gene lookup returns CDR1 SGHTA and CDR2 FQGNSA. This CDR3 is CASSLRGVGTNQETQYF. The CDR3, as DNA: TGTGCCAGCAGCTTAAGGGGAGTCGGGACTAACCAAGAGACCCAGTACTTC.

The V gene is TRBV28, the J gene TRBJ1-2; 8 positions match TRBD1. This CDR3 has 15 residues. Per the germline V gene, CDR1 is MDHEN and CDR2 is SYDVKM. The V and J ends lost 4 bases and 1 base, in that order; junction bases with no gene match: 5. Here the CDR3 reads CASSSHGQGNYGYTF. The CDR3 nucleotides are TGTGCCAGCAGTTCGCACGGACAGGGTAACTATGGCTACACCTTC.

The gene calls are TRBV4-1 and TRBJ2-5; TRBD1 matches at 7 bases. CDR3 length: 15 residues. The ends lost 3 bases at V and 3 bases at J; junction bases unmatched: 7. Germline values: CDR1 MGHRA, CDR2 YSYEKL. This chain's CDR3 is CASSQTRDRKETQYF. The CDR3 DNA follows: TGCGCCAGCAGCCAGACCCGGGACAGAAAAGAGACCCAGTACTTC.

The V call is TRBV29-1, the J call TRBJ2-5; weak D call: TRBD1 (5 bases). Between the trimmed V and J ends, which lost 4 bases and 5 bases, there was a span of 14 bases. Per the germline V gene, CDR1 is SQVTM and CDR2 is ANQGSEA. This CDR3 comprises 13 residues. For the CDR3, the DNA is TGCAGCGTTGGACAGAGTCAACTCGAGACCCAGTACTTC. Its protein is CSVGQSQLETQYF.

The J gene is TRBJ2-7, the V gene TRBV3-1 (or the pseudogene TRBV3-2); 7 bases line up with TRBD2. This CDR3 spans 14 amino acids. V dropped 1 base and J dropped 4; count of bases not matched to a gene: 4. Germline loops: CDR1 LGHDT, CDR2 YNNKEL (reference sequence). CDR3 in DNA: TGTGCCAGCAGCCAAGCGGCTAGCGGATACGAGCAGTACTTC. Its protein product is CASSQAASGYEQYF.

The chain recombines TRBV5-1 with TRBJ1-2, with 9 bases lining up with TRBD1. Trimming cost V 1 base and J 4 bases; bases outside gene matches: 2. Germline V lookup: CDR1 SGHRS, CDR2 YFSETQ. The CDR3 is 14 residues long. The CDR3 DNA reads TGCGCCAGCAGCTTGACAGGGGGCGCCTATGGCTACACCTTC. Its protein is CASSLTGGAYGYTF.

In its sample, this clone was seen a few times. Other DNA sequences in the same sample also yield this CDR3. This chain uses TRBV28 with TRBJ1-2; 7 bases agree with TRBD1. The CDR3 totals 15 residues. With 6 bases clipped from V and 4 bases from J, the junction kept 11 bases outside the gene matches. Per the germline V gene, CDR1 is MDHEN and CDR2 is SYDVKM. CDR3 coding DNA: TGTGCCAGCAGACCAATGACAGGGTATGGCTATGGCTACACCTTC. Translation: CASRPMTGYGYGYTF.

The chain recombines TRBV7-9 with TRBJ2-7; D remains unclear. Germline CDR1 is SEHNR and CDR2 is FQNEAQ (reference sequence). CDR3 size: 14 residues. The V end lost 1 base, the J end lost 1 base, and 8 bases lay between the germline ends. The CDR3 DNA reads as TGTGCCAGCAGCTTAGGGCGCGGTTCCTACGAGCAGTACTTC. This gives the protein CASSLGRGSYEQYF.

The rearrangement uses TRBV19 and TRBJ1-5; D might be TRBD1 (5 bases). Germline CDR1 is LNHDA and CDR2 is SQIVND (reference sequence). The CDR3 loop spans 14 amino acids. The V end lost 6 bases, the J end lost 6 bases, and 15 bases lay between the germline ends. The CDR3 here is CASSAGRFGQPQHF. The DNA of the CDR3 is TGTGCCAGTAGCGCGGGACGGTTCGGTCAGCCCCAGCATTTT.

V usage is TRBV5-6 and J usage is TRBJ2-1; no clear D gene. In germline, CDR1 is SGHDT, CDR2 YYEEEE. V lost 4 bases, J lost 4 bases, and 9 bases lay in between. The CDR3 is 13 residues long. CDR3 coding DNA: TGTGCCAGCAGCCTGGTGGAGTACAATGAGCAGTTCTTC. It yields the protein CASSLVEYNEQFF.

This chain joins TRBV6-4 and TRBJ2-3, with a tentative D call TRBD2 (6 bases). CDR1 and CDR2 (germline): MRHNA, SNTAGT. This CDR3 has 14 amino acids. V was shortened by 3 bases and J by 4 bases, with 11 bases between the two germline ends. The CDR3 protein is CASSETGSPDTQYF. CDR3 DNA: TGTGCCAGCAGTGAAACCGGGAGCCCAGATACGCAGTATTTT.

The chain has TRBV4-1 and TRBJ2-7; 7 nucleotides agree with TRBD1. With 3 bases clipped from V and 3 bases from J, the junction kept 5 bases outside the gene matches. Germline loops: CDR1 MGHRA, CDR2 YSYEKL. The CDR3 has 14 amino acids. CDR3 coding DNA: TGCGCCAGCAGCCATAGACAGGGCAGCTACGAGCAGTACTTC. Its translation is CASSHRQGSYEQYF.

This rearrangement joins TRBV2 to TRBJ2-5, with D possibly being TRBD2 (6 bases). Germline V gene lookup returns CDR1 SNHLY and CDR2 FYNNEI. The CDR3 is 12 residues long. V lost 6 bases and J lost 5, with 10 bases in between. The CDR3 here is CASREGGETQYF. As DNA, the CDR3 is TGTGCCAGCAGGGAGGGAGGCGAGACCCAGTACTTC.

The table lists this clone with a few counts. V is TRBV6-5 and J is TRBJ1-1; weak D call: TRBD1 (5 bases). Trimming shortened V by 2 bases and J by 8 bases, and 12 bases separated the two germline ends. Germline CDR1 reads MNHEY; CDR2 reads SVGAGI. This CDR3 contains 13 residues. The DNA of the CDR3 is TGTGCCAGCAGTTACCAAAGGGGAGGGGAAGCTTTCTTT. It is translated as CASSYQRGGEAFF.

This clone occurred once. V gene TRBV5-1 combines with J gene TRBJ2-1; TRBD2 matches at 10 bases. Germline-derived CDR1 and CDR2 are SGHRS and YFSETQ. The CDR3 covers 14 residues. J gave up 8 bases and V 4 bases, and 6 bases lay outside the gene matches. The CDR3 here is CASSPDSGRYEQFF. The CDR3 region has the DNA TGCGCCAGCAGCCCGGATAGCGGGAGGTATGAGCAGTTCTTC.

This clone was found a few times. The chain couples TRBV7-9 to TRBJ2-7, with 7 nucleotides matching TRBD2. This CDR3 spans 14 amino acids. V gave up 8 bases and J gave up 0 bases; unmatched junction bases: 7. CDR1 is SEHNR and CDR2 is FQNEAQ in the germline V gene (reference sequence). In nucleotides, the CDR3 is TGTGCCAGCGTGGGGCGGGGGAGCTCCTACGAGCAGTACTTC. This translates into CASVGRGSSYEQYF.

V usage is TRBV28 and J usage is TRBJ1-2; D is possibly TRBD1 (6 bases). CDR1 and CDR2 (germline): MDHEN, SYDVKM. This CDR3 is 16 amino acids long. V dropped 6 bases and J dropped 3 bases, with 20 bases sitting between them. CDR3 DNA: TGTGCCAGCAGGATCGCCCCGGGGGGGGCCGACTATGGCTACACCTTC. It encodes CASRIAPGGADYGYTF.

In nucleotides, the CDR3 is TGTGCCAGCAGCCAAGGGTCTAGCGGATTCACAGATACGCAGTATTTT. Its translation: CASSQGSSGFTDTQYF. The chain recombines TRBV3-1 (or the pseudogene TRBV3-2) with TRBJ2-3; 7 nucleotides agree with TRBD2. J gave up 2 bases and V 1 base, and 6 bases lay outside the gene matches. CDR3 length: 16 residues. Germline V gene sequence: CDR1 LGHDT, CDR2 YNNKEL (reference sequence).

This chain joins TRBV3-1 (or the pseudogene TRBV3-2) and TRBJ2-6; D perhaps matches TRBD2 (5 bases). The CDR3 sequence is 14 residues long. From germline, CDR1 is LGHDT and CDR2 YNNKEL (reference sequence). V was pared by 0 bases and J by 8 bases, with 8 bases between. The chain's CDR3 is CASSQDPGTNVLTF. CDR3 in DNA: TGTGCCAGCAGCCAAGATCCCGGGACCAACGTCCTGACTTTC.

The V and J genes are TRBV9 and TRBJ2-5; TRBD1 is a possible D gene (5 bases). The CDR3 runs 13 residues. The V end was cut by 4 bases, the J end by 0 bases, with 7 bases between. CDR1 and CDR2 from the germline V gene are SGDLS and YYNGEE. For the CDR3, the DNA is TGTGCCAGCAGCTCGGACAACCAAGAGACCCAGTACTTC. Protein: CASSSDNQETQYF.

This clone has only a few counts. V usage is TRBV7-8 and J usage is TRBJ1-6; 7 bases line up with TRBD1. CDR1 is SGHVS, CDR2 FQNEAQ, per germline. This CDR3 is built from 16 residues. V was pared by 5 bases and J by 2 bases, with 6 bases of the junction left unmatched. CDR3: CASSPDRDTYNSPLHF. The CDR3 region has the DNA TGTGCCAGCAGCCCCGACAGGGACACCTATAATTCACCCCTCCACTTT.

This clone has just one count. The chain couples TRBV28 to TRBJ2-7; 10 bases map to TRBD2. This CDR3 comprises 14 residues. The J segment lost 5 bases and the V segment lost 2 bases, leaving 3 bases of the junction unmatched. Germline V gene sequence: CDR1 MDHEN, CDR2 SYDVKM. In nucleotides, the CDR3 is TGTGCCAGCAGTTTACTAGCGGGAGCTAACGAGCAGTACTTC. Translation gives CASSLLAGANEQYF.

The V and J genes are TRBV7-8 and TRBJ2-3; the D gene is possibly TRBD1 (6 bases). The CDR3 is made up of 18 amino acids. Between the trimmed V and J ends, which lost 7 bases and 4 bases, there was a span of 27 bases. Germline CDR1 reads SGHVS; CDR2 reads FQNEAQ. The CDR3 region has the DNA TGTGCCAGCACCGGGGACATAGGCCCAACCGGCTTCGCAGATACGCAGTATTTT. This codes for CASTGDIGPTGFADTQYF.

The chain links TRBV5-1 to TRBJ1-1; TRBD1 agrees at 10 bases. With 2 bases clipped from V and 3 bases from J, the junction kept 13 bases outside the gene matches. This CDR3 region has 18 residues. Germline CDR1 reads SGHRS; CDR2 reads YFSETQ. The chain's CDR3 is CASSLGRQGAGIDTEAFF. Written as DNA, the CDR3 is TGCGCCAGCAGCTTAGGAAGACAGGGGGCTGGAATCGACACTGAAGCTTTCTTT.

The chain joins TRBV28 to TRBJ1-2; D uncertain. The CDR3 extends over 11 amino acids. The germline V gene encodes CDR1 MDHEN and CDR2 SYDVKM. The V and J ends lost 7 bases and 1 base respectively, with 4 bases between them. The DNA for the CDR3 is TGTGCCAGCACCAATAACTATGGCTACACCTTC. Amino acid sequence: CASTNNYGYTF.

V is TRBV4-1 and J is TRBJ2-3; perhaps TRBD2 as D (7 bases). CDR1 and CDR2 (germline): MGHRA, YSYEKL. The CDR3 has 16 residues. The ends were cut back, 0 bases at V and 1 base at J, with 11 bases in the middle. CDR3 bases: TGCGCCAGCAGCCAAGAGGGGCGGGGGCGCACAGATACGCAGTATTTT. Residues: CASSQEGRGRTDTQYF.

V gene TRBV4-2 combines with J gene TRBJ2-1; the match to TRBD2 covers 11 bases. With V trimmed by 4 bases and J by 2 bases, 7 bases remained unmatched. The germline gives CDR1 LGHNA, CDR2 YNFKEQ. CDR3 length equals 17 residues. The CDR3 sequence is CASSRALAGGAYNEQFF. DNA of the CDR3: TGTGCCAGCAGCCGAGCGCTAGCGGGAGGTGCCTACAATGAGCAGTTCTTC.

The J gene is TRBJ1-5, the V gene TRBV15; D gene unclear. V lost 0 bases and J lost 4, with 10 bases in between. In germline, CDR1 is LNHNV, CDR2 YYDKDF (reference sequence). This CDR3 has 15 amino acids. The CDR3 DNA reads as TGTGCCACCAGCAGAGATCATTTTCTAAATCAGCCCCAGCATTTT. It translates to CATSRDHFLNQPQHF.